The 31 T cell receptor beta chains given below trace back to one sample, sequenced in a study of yellow fever vaccine responses in identical twins. TCRdb itself ran the RT-PCR reads through MiXCR, one entry per CDR3 protein. The data contain over 10,000 distinct CDR3 sequences, 70% to 90% of them seen just once; the ten biggest clones take up approximately 1.5%. The material was T cells from blood (PBMCs), unsorted or a sorted subset (not recorded which), obtained before or after yellow fever vaccination (not recorded which). The receptor set was obtained from a woman aged 18-29 years who received the yellow fever vaccine.

The chain carries TRBV7-9 and TRBJ2-5, with TRBD2 matching over 7 bases. The CDR3 contains 13 residues. The trim removed 6 bases at V and 5 bases at J, leaving 6 bases unmatched. Germline-derived CDR1 and CDR2 are SEHNR and FQNEAQ (reference sequence). In DNA form, the CDR3 reads TGTGCCAGCAGAGGGAGGGTTGGGGAGACCCAGTACTTC. It is translated as CASRGRVGETQYF.

The chain joins TRBV11-2 to TRBJ2-1, with 10 bases that match TRBD2. This CDR3 spans 14 amino acids. V lost 1 base to trimming and J lost 10 bases; unmatched junction nucleotides: 4. CDR1 SGHAT and CDR2 FQNNGV come from the germline V gene. The CDR3 protein is CASSLGTSGSEQFF. The CDR3 nucleotides are TGTGCCAGCAGCTTAGGGACTAGCGGATCGGAGCAGTTCTTC.

The chain joins TRBV5-5 to TRBJ2-7, with 8 bases identical to TRBD2. The germline V gene encodes CDR1 SGHKS and CDR2 YYEKEE (reference sequence). The CDR3 runs 18 residues. V lost 3 bases, J lost 5 bases, and 19 bases stayed unmatched. The CDR3 reads CASSSVDFGLAGLNEQYF. CDR3 nucleotide sequence: TGTGCCAGCAGCTCTGTGGACTTCGGGTTAGCGGGGTTGAACGAGCAGTACTTC.

With regard to this clonotype: The junction departs from the called germline gene at one end, perhaps through a read error. This chain joins TRBV20-1 and TRBJ2-5, with a tentative D call TRBD2 (5 bases). Germline CDR1 reads DFQATT; CDR2 reads SNEGSKA (reference sequence). The CDR3 totals 14 residues. The CDR3 sequence: CSARSAERRETQYF. CDR3 coding DNA: TGCAGTGCTAGGTCCGCCGAGCGTAGGGAGACTCAGTACTTC.

The genes are TRBV29-1 and TRBJ2-1; 9 bases map to TRBD2. With V trimmed by 5 bases and J by 15 bases, 8 bases remained unmatched. Germline-derived CDR1 and CDR2 are SQVTM and ANQGSEA. The CDR3 contains 11 residues. DNA of the CDR3: TGCAGCGTTCTGCCTAGCGGGAATCGGTTCTTC. It yields the protein CSVLPSGNRFF.

This rearrangement joins TRBV29-1 to TRBJ1-1; no definite D call. The CDR3 runs 12 residues. The germline gives CDR1 SQVTM, CDR2 ANQGSEA. Trimming removed 3 bases from V and 0 bases from J, with 5 bases in between. The CDR3 region has the DNA TGCAGCGTTGAGGCCGTGAACACTGAAGCTTTCTTT. Translated: CSVEAVNTEAFF.

For this clonotype: Germline is not matched at one junction end, which may reflect a read error. V and J are TRBV11-1 and TRBJ2-3; no reliable D call. CDR3 size: 13 residues. Germline loops: CDR1 SGHAT, CDR2 FQDESV (reference sequence). The CDR3 spells CASRSTYTDRQYF. CDR3 DNA sequence: TGTGCCAGCAGGTCGACCTACACAGATAGGCAGTATTTT.

The chain employs TRBV29-1 and TRBJ1-1; D not resolved. The CDR3 totals 10 residues. Germline V gene lookup returns CDR1 SQVTM and CDR2 ANQGSEA. The V end was cut by 4 bases, the J end by 6 bases, with 6 bases between. The CDR3 nucleotides are TGCAGCGTTGGAGGGTCTGAAGCTTTCTTT. It yields the protein CSVGGSEAFF. Variable domain in full (rest from reference TRBV29-1 and TRBJ1-1): SAVISQKPSRDICQRGTSLTIQCQVDSQVTMMFWYRQQPGQSLTLIATANQGSEATYESGFVIDKFPISRPNLTFSTLTVSNMSPEDSSIYLCSVGGSEAFFGQGTRLTVV.

This clonotype was seen just once. The chain links TRBV7-6 to TRBJ2-2; no definite D call. Germline V gives CDR1 SGHVS, CDR2 FNYEAQ. CDR3 length: 12 residues. The V end lost 5 bases, the J end lost 4 bases, and 5 bases lay between the germline ends. Written as DNA, the CDR3 is TGTGCCAGCAGCGGAAGCACCGGGGAGCTGTTTTTT. It translates to CASSGSTGELFF.

The V and J genes are TRBV4-3 and TRBJ2-1; maybe TRBD1 (5 bases). Germline V CDR1 and CDR2: LGHNA, YSLEER. Trimming shortened V by 4 bases and J by 0 bases, and 10 bases separated the two germline ends. This CDR3 region has 15 residues. CDR3 loop: CASSPTENSYNEQFF. In nucleotides, the CDR3 is TGCGCCAGCAGCCCGACAGAAAACTCCTACAATGAGCAGTTCTTC.

The J gene is TRBJ2-2, the V gene TRBV10-3; no definite D call. V was trimmed by 10 bases and J by 1 base, leaving 13 bases between them. Germline-derived CDR1 and CDR2 are ENHRY and SYGVKD. This CDR3 has 14 amino acids. CDR3 sequence reads: CATTTERNTGELFF. The DNA for the CDR3 is TGTGCCACGACGACTGAGCGGAACACCGGGGAGCTGTTTTTT.

The gene calls are TRBV15 and TRBJ2-3; 7 bases are a match to TRBD2. J lost 0 bases, V lost 8 bases, and 11 bases had no gene match. The germline V gene encodes CDR1 LNHNV and CDR2 YYDKDF (reference sequence). The CDR3 is 16 amino acids. The DNA of the CDR3 is TGTGCCACCTTTCCAGCGGGACCGCTTAGCACAGATACGCAGTATTTT. Its protein is CATFPAGPLSTDTQYF.

The chain combines TRBV4-3 with TRBJ1-4, with D uncertain. This CDR3 has 17 amino acids. Germline values: CDR1 LGHNA, CDR2 YSLEER. V lost 2 bases to trimming and J lost 0 bases, with 13 bases between them. The CDR3 reads CASSQSPARATNEKLFF. The CDR3 DNA follows: TGCGCCAGCAGCCAATCCCCAGCGCGAGCAACTAATGAAAAACTGTTTTTT.

The rearrangement joins TRBV18 to TRBJ2-7, with 7 bases fitting TRBD2. Trimming at V came to 5 bases and at J to 4 bases, leaving 5 bases not matched to a gene. There are 13 residues in the CDR3. The germline V gene has CDR1 KGHSH and CDR2 LQKENI. The CDR3 reads CASSTTSLYEQYF. As DNA, the CDR3 is TGTGCCAGCTCAACGACTAGCTTATACGAGCAGTACTTC.

The V gene is TRBV11-3, the J gene TRBJ2-7; maybe TRBD2 (5 bases). Germline loops: CDR1 SGHNT, CDR2 YENEEA. The CDR3 loop spans 13 amino acids. Trimming removed 1 base from V and 4 bases from J, with 8 bases in between. In DNA, the CDR3 is TGTGCCAGCAGCTTAGTGTCGGGATACGAGCAGTACTTC. Translation gives CASSLVSGYEQYF.

The gene calls are TRBV28 and TRBJ2-1, with D uncertain. Germline CDR1 MDHEN, CDR2 SYDVKM. The germline V and J ends were trimmed by 6 bases and 5 bases, with 11 bases remaining between them. The CDR3 contains 13 residues. For the CDR3, the DNA is TGTGCCAGCAGAAACCCCACTGACAATGAGCAGTTCTTC. Its translation: CASRNPTDNEQFF.

J is TRBJ2-7 and V is TRBV18; the match to TRBD1 covers 7 bases. CDR1 is KGHSH and CDR2 is LQKENI in the germline V gene. This CDR3 is built from 14 residues. V gave up 4 bases and J gave up 3 bases; unmatched junction bases: 6. The CDR3 sequence is CASSQTGKGYEQYF. CDR3 nucleotide sequence: TGTGCCAGCTCACAGACAGGGAAGGGCTACGAGCAGTACTTC.

This clonotype was recorded a few times. The J gene is TRBJ2-4, the V gene TRBV13, with 10 bases matching TRBD1. The CDR3 runs 15 residues. J was trimmed by 9 bases and V by 4 bases; bases with no gene match: 9. Germline V CDR1 and CDR2: PRHDT, FYEKMQ (reference sequence). This chain's CDR3 is CASSWPGTGAGIQYF. In DNA form, the CDR3 reads TGTGCCAGCAGCTGGCCCGGGACAGGGGCCGGCATTCAGTACTTC. Based on the CDR3 plus reference TRBV13 and TRBJ2-4, the full variable domain is AAGVIQSPRHLIKEKRETATLKCYPIPRHDTVYWYQQGPGQDPQFLISFYEKMQSDKGSIPDRFSAQQFSDYHSELNMSSLELGDSALYFCASSWPGTGAGIQYFGAGTRLSVL.

This clonotype was detected only a few times. The chain employs TRBV29-1 and TRBJ2-7; D might be TRBD1 or TRBD2, each matching 5 bases. Germline CDR1 is SQVTM and CDR2 is ANQGSEA. V was shortened by 2 bases and J by 6 bases, with 11 bases between the two germline ends. The CDR3 has 12 residues. This chain's CDR3 is CSVELRGAEQYF. The CDR3 bases are TGCAGCGTTGAATTAAGAGGGGCCGAGCAGTACTTC.

The chain uses TRBV28 and TRBJ1-1; no clear D gene. The CDR3 length is 11 residues. Trimming cost V 7 bases and J 10 bases, with 13 bases left between them. CDR1 is MDHEN and CDR2 is SYDVKM in the germline V gene. The CDR3 DNA is TGTGCCAGCAACGGCCGGGTAGGAGCTTTCTTT. It yields the protein CASNGRVGAFF.

This clonotype was observed a single time. This rearrangement joins TRBV29-1 to TRBJ2-7; D uncertain. The CDR3 consists of 13 residues. Germline CDR1 is SQVTM and CDR2 is ANQGSEA. Trimming pared 6 bases from V and 7 bases from J, leaving 19 bases between. CDR3 coding DNA: TGCAGCGTAGGCGAGTTGGGAAGGGAAGAGCAGTACTTC. Translating gives CSVGELGREEQYF.

This chain joins TRBV20-1 and TRBJ2-7, with 11 nucleotides matching TRBD2. This CDR3 spans 16 amino acids. V trimming: 6 bases; J trimming: 4 bases; junction bases outside the gene matches: 14. Germline CDR1 is DFQATT and CDR2 is SNEGSKA (reference sequence). The CDR3 DNA follows: TGCAGTGCCCATAGCGGGGGGGCCGTTAATCTTTACGAGCAGTACTTC. It codes for CSAHSGGAVNLYEQYF.

The V gene is TRBV7-9, the J gene TRBJ2-3; 7 nucleotides agree with TRBD1. The CDR3 sequence is 14 residues long. V gave up 8 bases and J gave up 3 bases; unmatched junction bases: 8. Germline CDR1 SEHNR, CDR2 FQNEAQ (reference sequence). The CDR3 bases are TGTGCCAGCTACTCAGGGGGTGGTACAGATACGCAGTATTTT. Protein product: CASYSGGGTDTQYF.

The gene calls are TRBV10-1 and TRBJ2-5; D may be TRBD2 (7 bases). There are 19 residues in the CDR3. Trimming removed 7 bases at V and 7 bases at J, with 34 bases between. Germline CDR1 WNHNN, CDR2 SYGVQD (reference sequence). The CDR3 sequence: CASTMGAELVAGPSGTQYF. The DNA of the CDR3 is TGCGCCAGCACTATGGGGGCCGAACTTGTAGCGGGTCCAAGCGGGACCCAGTACTTC.

V is TRBV2 and J is TRBJ2-1, with TRBD2 identical over 9 bases. This CDR3 contains 18 residues. Germline CDR1 and CDR2: SNHLY and FYNNEI. V was pared by 4 bases and J by 2 bases, with 12 bases of the junction left unmatched. CDR3 residues: CASSVLLSSGVPYNEQFF. Written as DNA, the CDR3 is TGTGCCAGCAGTGTACTATTATCTAGCGGGGTTCCCTACAATGAGCAGTTCTTC.

CDR3 DNA: TGCAGCGTAAGCCTCGGGCCAGATACGCAGTATTTT. It codes for CSVSLGPDTQYF. The V call is TRBV29-1, the J call TRBJ2-3; the D is unclear. Germline V lookup: CDR1 SQVTM, CDR2 ANQGSEA. The CDR3 spans 12 residues. Trimming stripped 6 bases from V and 4 bases from J, with 11 bases between.

The chain uses TRBV23-1 and TRBJ1-1, with 9 bases identical to TRBD1. TRBV23-1 belongs to the ORF category, with a function that is uncertain. V shed 2 bases and J 3 bases; nucleotides not matched to a gene: 7. The CDR3 covers 16 residues. The CDR3 protein is CASSQTGTGSHTEAFF. The DNA of the CDR3 is TGCGCCAGCAGTCAAACCGGGACAGGGAGTCACACTGAAGCTTTCTTT.

V gene TRBV11-1 combines with J gene TRBJ2-2, with 8 bases aligning to TRBD1. Germline V gene sequence: CDR1 SGHAT, CDR2 FQDESV (reference sequence). This CDR3 contains 15 residues. The ends lost 4 bases at V and 1 base at J; junction bases unmatched: 2. CDR3 nucleotides: TGTGCCAGCAGCTATGGGACAGGGAACACCGGGGAGCTGTTTTTT. Translated, it gives CASSYGTGNTGELFF.

The genes are TRBV7-3 and TRBJ1-4; no clear D. CDR3 length: 15 residues. V was clipped by 1 base and J by 0 bases, with 6 bases between them. The germline V gene has CDR1 SGHTA and CDR2 FQGTGA. The CDR3 is CASSLKKATNEKLFF. The CDR3 region has the DNA TGTGCCAGCAGCTTAAAAAAGGCAACTAATGAAAAACTGTTTTTT.

V and J are TRBV20-1 and TRBJ2-1; TRBD2 matches at 7 bases. V was clipped by 3 bases and J by 7 bases; unmatched bases: 12. Germline lookup yields CDR1 DFQATT and CDR2 SNEGSKA (reference sequence). This CDR3 is built from 15 residues. CDR3 region: CSASNGGGSGNEQFF. For the CDR3, the DNA is TGCAGTGCTAGTAACGGGGGAGGGTCCGGGAATGAGCAGTTCTTC.

The chain combines TRBV4-1 with TRBJ1-2; D is perhaps TRBD1 (5 bases). V was pared by 4 bases and J by 8 bases, with 20 bases between. There are 15 residues in the CDR3. Germline CDR1 MGHRA, CDR2 YSYEKL. The CDR3 here is CASSPPGRMLWGYTF. The DNA of the CDR3 is TGCGCCAGCAGCCCCCCGGGGCGCATGTTGTGGGGCTACACCTTC.